This record covers a single T cell receptor (beta chain). As yet, its antigen is unknown. The sample comes from a study of cytomegalovirus exposure and HLA in healthy donors. The PCR was carried out with 60 Vbeta primers and 13 Jbeta primers. TCRdb keeps only in-frame clones here, not all; method: immunoSEQ multiplex PCR. The data hold 95,000 to 150,000 clones, with roughly 80% observed a single time. The CDR3 totals 13 residues. Trimming cost V 0 bases and J 5 bases, with 4 bases left between them. Germline assignment: CDR1 LGHNA and CDR2 YSLEER. General study results and limits: With later analysis, a missense DCLRE1C variant became linked to TCR beta V- and J-gene trimming.

This TCR was recovered from a man aged 50 or older in good health and CMV-seronegative. The sequenced sample was PBMCs. J is TRBJ2-2 and V is TRBV4-3; D uncertain. The DNA of the CDR3 is TGCGCCAGCAGCCAAGATTTAACCGGGGAGCTGTTTTTT. Amino acids: CASSQDLTGELFF.